The 30 T cell receptor beta chains listed next were all sequenced from one sample in a study of CD8 T cells in ankylosing spondylitis (dated 2017 in TCRdb). The library relied on 5' RACE. Sequencing was performed on an Illumina HiSeq 2500. Using fastp trimming at Q25 and MiXCR clonotype assembly, TCRdb reanalyzed the public sequencing data and kept in-frame beta chains. CDR3 protein sequences are deduplicated, and each keeps its most common genes and DNA. Within this sample are about 310,000 distinct CDR3 sequences, with roughly 20% of them counted one time only. The ten top clones hold roughly 3.4% of the sample. Source material: blood, either unsorted or a sorted T cell fraction (not recorded which). These TCRs come from a female donor with ankylosing spondylitis or in good health (not recorded which).

This clonotype was seen at least ten times. J is TRBJ2-7 and V is TRBV24-1, with a possible D match to TRBD2 (5 bases). Per the germline V gene, CDR1 is KGHDR and CDR2 is SFDVKD. This CDR3 is built from 12 residues. With 10 bases removed from V and 3 bases from J, the gap between germline ends came to 12 bases. The CDR3 DNA reads as TGTGCCACTTGGCCCGGGGTCTACGAGCAGTACTTC. Translating gives CATWPGVYEQYF.

The chain uses TRBV27 and TRBJ2-7, with 7 bases aligning to TRBD2. The germline CDR1 and CDR2 sequences are MNHEY and SMNVEV (reference sequence). Trimming removed 6 bases from V and 2 bases from J; junction bases left unmatched: 4. The CDR3 loop spans 13 amino acids. The CDR3 DNA follows: TGTGCCAGCAGCTCCCGGGGGGCCTACGAGCAGTACTTC. This gives the protein CASSSRGAYEQYF.

This chain joins TRBV10-2 and TRBJ2-1; 9 bases are shared with TRBD2. The CDR3 is 15 amino acids. The ends lost 2 bases at V and 5 bases at J; junction bases unmatched: 4. Germline CDR1 WSHSY, CDR2 SAAADI. The CDR3 sequence is CASSESGRTHNEQFF. Here the CDR3 DNA reads TGCGCCAGCAGTGAGAGCGGGAGGACTCACAATGAGCAGTTCTTC.

The chain has TRBV12-3 or TRBV12-4 and TRBJ1-4; D is unclear. V gave up 6 bases and J gave up 5 bases, with 10 bases separating them. CDR3 size: 13 residues. The CDR3 spells CASRTPVNEKLFF. The DNA of the CDR3 is TGTGCCAGCAGGACTCCCGTGAATGAAAAACTGTTTTTT.

This clonotype appeared a few times. The rearrangement joins TRBV25-1 to TRBJ2-5, with a tentative D call TRBD1 (6 bases). The CDR3 runs 17 residues. Germline V gene sequence: CDR1 MGHDK, CDR2 SYGVNS. V lost 2 bases and J lost 2, with 18 bases in between. CDR3 loop: CASSEQRSRGLQETQYF. The CDR3 DNA is TGTGCCAGCAGTGAACAAAGGAGCAGGGGTTTGCAAGAGACCCAGTACTTC.

The gene calls are TRBV11-2 and TRBJ2-4; a weak D match, TRBD1 (6 bases). The length of the CDR3 is 15 residues. The germline V gene encodes CDR1 SGHAT and CDR2 FQNNGV. Trimming cost V 4 bases and J 1 base, with 11 bases left between them. The CDR3 here is CASSSRTGAKNIQYF. For the CDR3, the DNA is TGTGCCAGCAGCTCCCGAACAGGGGCCAAAAACATTCAGTACTTC.

The V gene is TRBV10-3, the J gene TRBJ2-7; 11 bases fit TRBD1. Trimming at V came to 6 bases and at J to 6 bases, leaving 4 bases not matched to a gene. The CDR3 covers 13 residues. Germline loops: CDR1 ENHRY, CDR2 SYGVKD. CDR3 bases: TGTGCCATCAGGGGGACAGGGGGGAGCGAGCAGTACTTC. Its translation: CAIRGTGGSEQYF.

Here the CDR3 reads CSFSVFGTDTQYF. Written as DNA, the CDR3 is TGCAGTTTTAGCGTTTTCGGCACAGATACGCAGTATTTT. The chain joins TRBV20-1 to TRBJ2-3; maybe TRBD2 (5 bases). The germline V gene encodes CDR1 DFQATT and CDR2 SNEGSKA (reference sequence). The length of the CDR3 is 13 residues. The ends were cut back, 8 bases at V and 1 base at J, with 13 bases in the middle.

The chain couples TRBV20-1 to TRBJ1-6; TRBD1 is a possible D gene (5 bases). The CDR3 totals 12 residues. V was cut by 7 bases and J by 8 bases, with 12 bases left in between. Germline CDR1 is DFQATT and CDR2 is SNEGSKA (reference sequence). The CDR3 spells CSGGTPDSPLHF. The CDR3, as DNA: TGCAGTGGGGGCACACCGGATTCACCCCTCCACTTT.

The chain links TRBV28 to TRBJ2-7, with TRBD1 matching 10 bases. This CDR3 spans 15 amino acids. Germline V gene sequence: CDR1 MDHEN, CDR2 SYDVKM. V trimming: 4 bases; J trimming: 6 bases; junction bases outside the gene matches: 9. The CDR3 here is CASSYRTGGGGEQYF. Here the CDR3 DNA reads TGTGCCAGCAGTTACAGGACAGGGGGGGGTGGCGAGCAGTACTTC.

The rearrangement uses TRBV27 and TRBJ2-3; 12 bases match TRBD2. The V gene's germline CDR1 is MNHEY and CDR2 SMNVEV (reference sequence). There are 21 residues in the CDR3. Trimming removed 4 bases from V and 7 bases from J; junction bases left unmatched: 24. The CDR3 reads CASSSFRTGTQTSGRTYTQYF. Here the CDR3 DNA reads TGTGCCAGCAGTTCTTTTCGGACAGGGACCCAGACTAGCGGGAGAACATATACGCAGTATTTT.

This clonotype appeared many times. CDR3 amino acids: CASSQGLAGGYNEQFF. In DNA, the CDR3 is TGTGCCAGCAGTCAGGGACTAGCGGGAGGGTACAATGAGCAGTTCTTC. V usage is TRBV6-2 or TRBV6-3 and J usage is TRBJ2-1; 16 positions match TRBD2. Per the germline V gene, CDR1 is MNHEY and CDR2 is SVGEGT. The V segment lost 5 bases and the J segment 4 bases; nucleotides outside the gene matches: 2. This CDR3 comprises 16 residues.

CDR3: CASSLYQAGEKLFF. In nucleotides, the CDR3 is TGTGCCAGCAGCTTGTACCAAGCGGGCGAAAAACTGTTTTTT. This chain uses TRBV5-6 with TRBJ1-4; unclear D gene. The CDR3 spans 14 residues. Trimming shortened V by 1 base and J by 8 bases, and 12 bases separated the two germline ends. CDR1 SGHDT and CDR2 YYEEEE come from the germline V gene.

In this sample, this clonotype turned up a few times. V is TRBV7-2 and J is TRBJ2-3, with 8 bases identical to TRBD2. CDR1 is SGHTA, CDR2 FQGNSA, per germline. V dropped 1 base and J dropped 10; count of bases not matched to a gene: 4. The CDR3 contains 13 residues. The CDR3 bases are TGTGCCAGCAGCTTAGAGCGGGAGCGGCCGCAGTATTTT. As protein: CASSLERERPQYF. The full variable domain, rest sourced from reference TRBV7-2 and TRBJ2-3, is GAGVSQSPSNKVTEKGKDVELRCDPISGHTALYWYRQSLGQGLEFLIYFQGNSAPDKSGLPSDRFSAERTGGSVSTLTIQRTQQEDSAVYLCASSLERERPQYFGPGTRLTVL.

This chain uses TRBV4-3 with TRBJ2-1, with 8 bases fitting TRBD2. Germline V CDR1 and CDR2: LGHNA, YSLEER. The CDR3 runs to 15 residues. Losses at the gene ends were 1 base for V and 4 bases for J; bases not matched to a gene: 3. CDR3 region: CASSQGLATYNEQFF. CDR3 bases: TGCGCCAGCAGCCAAGGACTAGCGACTTACAATGAGCAGTTCTTC.

This chain joins TRBV5-1 and TRBJ2-7; D might be TRBD2 (5 bases). Trimming left V 3 bases short and J 3 bases short, with 7 bases between. Germline CDR1 is SGHRS and CDR2 is YFSETQ. The CDR3 has 12 residues. The CDR3: CASSSDFYEQYF. CDR3 in DNA: TGCGCCAGCAGCTCGGACTTCTACGAGCAGTACTTC.

This clonotype was seen ten or more times. This chain joins TRBV5-1 and TRBJ2-1; D not certain. The V gene's germline CDR1 is SGHRS and CDR2 YFSETQ. This CDR3 comprises 13 residues. V was shortened by 5 bases and J by 2 bases, with 8 bases between the two germline ends. The CDR3 DNA reads as TGCGCCAGCAGTGGCGGAACCTACAATGAGCAGTTCTTC. Its protein is CASSGGTYNEQFF.

This clonotype was observed a few times. The rearrangement links TRBV15 to TRBJ2-4, with 8 bases aligning to TRBD1. V shed 0 bases and J 2 bases; nucleotides not matched to a gene: 3. This CDR3 is 16 amino acids long. Per the germline V gene, CDR1 is LNHNV and CDR2 is YYDKDF (reference sequence). This CDR3 is CATSRDRQGPKNIQYF. The CDR3 DNA follows: TGTGCCACCAGCAGAGACAGACAGGGGCCCAAAAACATTCAGTACTTC.

This clonotype was detected only a few times. The chain recombines TRBV2 with TRBJ2-1; 7 bases agree with TRBD2. Germline V gene data show CDR1 as SNHLY and CDR2 as FYNNEI. The CDR3 is 10 residues long. Germline trimming cut 8 bases from V and 10 bases from J; bases unmatched to any gene: 2. DNA of the CDR3: TGTGCCAGCGGAGCGGGGGAGCAGTTCTTC. It specifies CASGAGEQFF.

This clonotype appeared many times. V is TRBV15 and J is TRBJ2-3; tentative D call: TRBD2 (5 bases). This CDR3 comprises 18 residues. V lost 0 bases and J 1 base, leaving 17 bases between the germline ends. CDR1 is LNHNV, CDR2 YYDKDF, per germline (reference sequence). CDR3 sequence (DNA): TGTGCCACCAGCAGAGAAACTACGGGCGGGTCGCGCACAGATACGCAGTATTTT. This encodes CATSRETTGGSRTDTQYF.

This clonotype was recorded a few times. The chain combines TRBV2 with TRBJ2-5; D possibly corresponds to TRBD1 (5 bases). There are 13 residues in the CDR3. Trimming removed 7 bases at V and 3 bases at J, with 12 bases between. Germline CDR1 is SNHLY and CDR2 is FYNNEI. In nucleotides, the CDR3 is TGTGCCAGCAAGGAAGGGGCCAAAGAGACCCAGTACTTC. As protein: CASKEGAKETQYF.

The sample holds many counts of this clonotype. The genes are TRBV29-1 and TRBJ2-2; TRBD2 aligns across 8 bases. Germline CDR1 is SQVTM and CDR2 is ANQGSEA. The CDR3 runs 14 residues. V trimming: 4 bases; J trimming: 7 bases; junction bases outside the gene matches: 8. CDR3 coding DNA: TGCAGCGTTGGGAGCGGGAGAGAGATCGGGGAGCTGTTTTTT. As protein: CSVGSGREIGELFF.

This clonotype came up a few times. V and J are TRBV18 and TRBJ1-2, with 7 bases identical to TRBD1. V shed 5 bases and J 2 bases; nucleotides not matched to a gene: 5. The germline V gene has CDR1 KGHSH and CDR2 LQKENI. CDR3 length equals 14 residues. The CDR3 coding sequence is TGTGCCAGCTCAGACACGGGACAGAACTATGGCTACACCTTC. Encoded protein: CASSDTGQNYGYTF. The full variable domain, with the rest looked up from reference TRBV18 and TRBJ1-2, is NAGVMQNPRHLVRRRGQEARLRCSPMKGHSHVYWYRQLPEEGLKFMVYLQKENIIDESGMPKERFSAEFPKEGPSILRIQQVVRGDSAAYFCASSDTGQNYGYTFGSGTRLTVV.

V gene TRBV20-1 combines with J gene TRBJ2-3; a weak D match, TRBD2 (5 bases). Per germline, CDR1 DFQATT and CDR2 SNEGSKA (reference sequence). V was shortened by 0 bases and J by 0 bases, with 13 bases between the two germline ends. The CDR3 spans 16 residues. In DNA, the CDR3 is TGCAGTGCTAGAGAGGTCGGCCTAGCAAGCACAGATACGCAGTATTTT. Translating it yields CSAREVGLASTDTQYF.

The chain has TRBV4-3 and TRBJ2-2, with 10 bases lining up with TRBD2. This CDR3 comprises 17 residues. V gave up 5 bases and J gave up 5 bases; unmatched junction bases: 11. Germline V gene sequence: CDR1 LGHNA, CDR2 YSLEER. This CDR3 is CASSKVPSGSMTGELFF. The CDR3 DNA reads TGCGCCAGCAGCAAGGTTCCTAGCGGGAGCATGACCGGGGAGCTGTTTTTT.

This clonotype came up many times. The V and J genes are TRBV12-3 or TRBV12-4 and TRBJ1-6, with D perhaps matching TRBD1 (5 bases). V lost 8 bases to trimming and J lost 10 bases, with 15 bases between them. CDR3 length: 13 amino acids. CDR3 in amino acids: CASRRGETSPLHF. The CDR3 nucleotides read TGTGCCAGCCGTCGGGGGGAGACCTCACCCCTCCACTTT.

This clonotype was counted between two and nine times. The chain carries TRBV7-9 and TRBJ2-1; 7 bases are a match to TRBD1. The CDR3 has 13 residues. From germline, CDR1 is SEHNR and CDR2 FQNEAQ (reference sequence). The J segment lost 12 bases and the V segment lost 5 bases, leaving 10 bases of the junction unmatched. DNA for the CDR3: TGTGCCAGCAGCATAGGACAGGTTGGATTGCAGTTCTTC. Translating it yields CASSIGQVGLQFF.

The V and J genes are TRBV11-2 and TRBJ1-6; the D gene is possibly TRBD1 (6 bases). Trimming shortened V by 5 bases and J by 7 bases, and 18 bases separated the two germline ends. Germline assignment: CDR1 SGHAT and CDR2 FQNNGV. The CDR3 is made up of 16 amino acids. The CDR3 reads CASSEDSWEGNSPLHF. Here the CDR3 DNA reads TGTGCCAGCAGCGAGGACAGTTGGGAAGGGAATTCACCCCTCCACTTT. Based on the CDR3 plus reference TRBV11-2 and TRBJ1-6, the full variable domain is EAGVAQSPRYKIIEKRQSVAFWCNPISGHATLYWYQQILGQGPKLLIQFQNNGVVDDSQLPKDRFSAERLKGVDSTLKIQPAKLEDSAVYLCASSEDSWEGNSPLHFGNGTRLTVT.

The chain is built from TRBV2 and TRBJ2-1, with D possibly matching TRBD1 (5 bases). This CDR3 is 19 amino acids long. V lost 1 base and J 0 bases, leaving 19 bases between the germline ends. The germline V gene has CDR1 SNHLY and CDR2 FYNNEI. The CDR3: CASSEVKPGLRVSYNEQFF. The CDR3, as DNA: TGTGCCAGCAGTGAAGTAAAGCCAGGGTTACGGGTCTCCTACAATGAGCAGTTCTTC.

This clonotype was found a few times. The chain uses TRBV20-1 and TRBJ2-7; D uncertain. CDR3 length: 11 residues. V dropped 3 bases and J dropped 5 bases, with 8 bases sitting between them. Germline V gene lookup returns CDR1 DFQATT and CDR2 SNEGSKA (reference sequence). The CDR3 loop reads CSARWVDEQYF. For the CDR3, the DNA is TGCAGTGCTAGGTGGGTTGACGAGCAGTACTTC.